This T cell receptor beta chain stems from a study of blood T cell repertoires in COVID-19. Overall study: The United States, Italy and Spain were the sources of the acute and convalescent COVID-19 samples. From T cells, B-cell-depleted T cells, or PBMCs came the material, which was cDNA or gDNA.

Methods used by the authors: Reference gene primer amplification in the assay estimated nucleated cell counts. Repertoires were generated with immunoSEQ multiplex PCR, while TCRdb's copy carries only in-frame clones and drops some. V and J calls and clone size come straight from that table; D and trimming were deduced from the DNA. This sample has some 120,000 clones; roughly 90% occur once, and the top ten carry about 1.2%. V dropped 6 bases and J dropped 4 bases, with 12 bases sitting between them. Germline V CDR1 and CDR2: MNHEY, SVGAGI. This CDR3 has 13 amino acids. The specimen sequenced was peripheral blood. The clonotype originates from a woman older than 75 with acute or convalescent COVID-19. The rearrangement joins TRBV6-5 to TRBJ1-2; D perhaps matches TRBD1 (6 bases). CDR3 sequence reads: CASRDRLSYGYTF. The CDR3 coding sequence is TGTGCCAGCAGAGACAGGTTGTCCTATGGCTACACCTTC.